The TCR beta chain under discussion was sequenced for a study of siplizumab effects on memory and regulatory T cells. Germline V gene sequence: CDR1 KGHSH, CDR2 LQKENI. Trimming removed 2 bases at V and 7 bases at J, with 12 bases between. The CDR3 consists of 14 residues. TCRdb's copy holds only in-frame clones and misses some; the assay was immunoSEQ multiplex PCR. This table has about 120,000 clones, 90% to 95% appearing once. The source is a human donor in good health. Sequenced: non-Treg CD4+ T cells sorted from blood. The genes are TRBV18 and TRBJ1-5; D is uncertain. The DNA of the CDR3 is TGTGCCAGCTCACCAGGAGGAGGGAGACAGCCCCAGCATTTT. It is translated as CASSPGGGRQPQHF.